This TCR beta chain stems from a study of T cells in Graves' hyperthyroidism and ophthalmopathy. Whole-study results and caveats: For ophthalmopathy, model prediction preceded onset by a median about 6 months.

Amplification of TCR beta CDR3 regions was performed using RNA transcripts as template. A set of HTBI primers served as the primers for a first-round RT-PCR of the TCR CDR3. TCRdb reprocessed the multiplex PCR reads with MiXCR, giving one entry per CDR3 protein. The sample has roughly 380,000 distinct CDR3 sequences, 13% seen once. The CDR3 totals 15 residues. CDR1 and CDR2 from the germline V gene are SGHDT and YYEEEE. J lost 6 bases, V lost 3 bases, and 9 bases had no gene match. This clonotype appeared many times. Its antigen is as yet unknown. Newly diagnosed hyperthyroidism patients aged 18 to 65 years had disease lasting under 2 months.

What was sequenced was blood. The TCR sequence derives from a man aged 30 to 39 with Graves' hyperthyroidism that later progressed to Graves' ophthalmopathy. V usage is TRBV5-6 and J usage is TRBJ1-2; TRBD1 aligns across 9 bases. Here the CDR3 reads CASSSIGTGHHGYTF. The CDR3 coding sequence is TGTGCCAGCAGCTCCATCGGGACAGGGCACCATGGCTACACCTTC.